Shown below are 9 T cell receptor beta chains from a single sample sequenced in a study of blood T cell repertoires in COVID-19. Generated by immunoSEQ multiplex PCR, the TCRdb table keeps only in-frame clones and is missing some. The sample lists about 63,000 clones, about 86% occurring once. The sample consisted of peripheral blood. These receptors were taken from a human donor in a cohort sampled during active COVID-19.

The chain links TRBV28 to TRBJ1-2, with a weak D call TRBD1 (5 bases). Per germline, CDR1 MDHEN and CDR2 SYDVKM. This CDR3 region has 13 residues. V lost 7 bases to trimming and J lost 3 bases, with 12 bases between them. This CDR3 is CASTPGGDYGYTF. The CDR3 DNA sequence: TGTGCCAGCACCCCTGGGGGGGACTATGGCTACACCTTC.

V usage is TRBV7-5 and J usage is TRBJ1-3; no check of the table's D call, TRBD1, against the DNA was made. TRBV7-5 represents a pseudogene. This CDR3 is built from 16 residues. The DNA of the CDR3 is TGTGTCAGAAGCTTCCTACAGGGGGCATATGGAAACACCATATATTTT. The encoded protein is CVRSFLQGAYGNTIYF.

The chain is built from TRBV6-2 or TRBV6-3 and TRBJ2-7, with 7 nucleotides matching TRBD1. Germline V gene data show CDR1 as MNHEY and CDR2 as SVGEGT. V dropped 6 bases and J dropped 4; count of bases not matched to a gene: 21. The CDR3 is made up of 18 amino acids. CDR3 region: CASSTSGMDGTVRYEQYF. DNA for the CDR3: TGTGCCAGCAGCACCTCGGGAATGGACGGGACAGTCCGGTACGAGCAGTACTTC.

The rearrangement uses TRBV4-2 and TRBJ2-1; weak D call: TRBD2 (5 bases). The V end was cut by 3 bases, the J end by 4 bases, with 16 bases between. The germline V gene encodes CDR1 LGHNA and CDR2 YNFKEQ. This CDR3 has 16 amino acids. The CDR3 reads CASSQNSRAIYNEQFF. CDR3 sequence (DNA): TGTGCCAGCAGCCAGAACTCGAGGGCCATTTACAATGAGCAGTTCTTC.

This chain joins TRBV6-2 or TRBV6-3 and TRBJ1-1; D is unclear. Germline lookup yields CDR1 MNHEY and CDR2 SVGEGT. V was cut by 0 bases and J by 1 base, with 12 bases left in between. The CDR3 is 16 residues long. The CDR3 DNA reads as TGTGCCAGCAGTTACTCCGGGTCCCTTCGGAACACTGAAGCTTTCTTT. Its protein product is CASSYSGSLRNTEAFF.

This chain links TRBV14 with TRBJ2-7; 7 nucleotides align to TRBD2. This CDR3 is built from 15 residues. V lost 9 bases and J lost 2; bases outside the gene matches: 13. Germline loops: CDR1 SGHDN, CDR2 FVKESK. The CDR3 nucleotides read TGTGCCAGAGCCCTGGTCGGGACTACCACCTACGAGCAGTACTTC. It yields the protein CARALVGTTTYEQYF.

This sequence joins TRBV7-2 and TRBJ1-6; D remains unclear. This CDR3 spans 15 amino acids. V lost 1 base to trimming and J lost 0 bases, with 4 bases between them. CDR1 is SGHTA, CDR2 FQGNSA, per germline. CDR3 sequence (DNA): TGTGCCAGCAGCTTAGGTAGCTCCTATAATTCACCCCTCCACTTT. Encoded protein: CASSLGSSYNSPLHF.

This clone was observed a single time. The chain is built from TRBV7-2 and TRBJ2-1, with 8 bases identical to TRBD2. In germline, CDR1 is SGHTA, CDR2 FQGNSA. The CDR3 totals 16 residues. V lost 3 bases and J lost 0; bases outside the gene matches: 4. The chain's CDR3 is CASSFPGGSSYNEQFF. The CDR3 DNA is TGTGCCAGCAGCTTCCCGGGGGGGAGCTCCTACAATGAGCAGTTCTTC.

This clone has just a few counts. This chain joins TRBV7-9 and TRBJ2-1, with TRBD1 matching over 8 bases. The V segment lost 1 base and the J segment 12 bases; nucleotides outside the gene matches: 17. The CDR3 loop spans 17 amino acids. From germline, CDR1 is SEHNR and CDR2 FQNEAQ (reference sequence). CDR3: CASSLEGRGQAILRQFF. CDR3 nucleotides: TGTGCCAGCAGCTTAGAGGGTCGGGGACAGGCGATACTAAGGCAGTTCTTC.